This is a list of T cell receptor beta chains from one sample in a study of blood T cell repertoires in COVID-19. Repertoires were generated with immunoSEQ multiplex PCR, while TCRdb's copy carries only in-frame clones and drops some. The sample has approximately 250,000 clones; 75% to 90% are singletons. Sequenced material: peripheral blood. The receptors were sampled from a human donor in a cohort sampled during active COVID-19. Both conserved end residues are part of each CDR3. The D gene is left open where the match is weak. Part of the rows lack a size; the others show once, few, many or a class for expanded clones.

V gene: TRBV9; D gene: TRBD1; clone size: NA; J gene: TRBJ1-2; CDR3 protein: CASSVDRGQNYGYTF; CDR3 DNA: TGTGCCAGCAGCGTAGACAGGGGACAAAACTATGGCTACACCTTC
V gene: TRBV3-1/TRBV3-2; D gene: NA; clone size: NA; J gene: TRBJ2-5; CDR3 protein: CASSTRSEETQYF; CDR3 DNA: TGTGCCAGCAGCACGCGTTCGGAAGAGACCCAGTACTTC
V gene: TRBV28; D gene: NA; clone size: NA; J gene: TRBJ1-3; CDR3 protein: CASRPPRAGNTIYF; CDR3 DNA: TGTGCCAGCAGGCCCCCCAGGGCTGGAAACACCATATATTTT
V gene: TRBV6-4; D gene: TRBD2; clone size: NA; J gene: TRBJ2-3; CDR3 protein: CASSSGGAPDTQYF; CDR3 DNA: TGTGCCAGCAGTAGCGGGGGGGCCCCAGATACGCAGTATTTT
V gene: TRBV9; D gene: NA; clone size: NA; J gene: TRBJ1-1; CDR3 protein: CASSKRGMDTEAFF; CDR3 DNA: TGTGCCAGCAGTAAAAGGGGGATGGACACTGAAGCTTTCTTT
V gene: TRBV6-2/TRBV6-3; D gene: NA; clone size: NA; J gene: TRBJ2-7; CDR3 protein: CASSHTYEQYF; CDR3 DNA: TGTGCCAGCAGCCATACCTACGAGCAGTACTTC
V gene: TRBV18; D gene: TRBD1; clone size: NA; J gene: TRBJ1-3; CDR3 protein: CASSPDRGTNTIYF; CDR3 DNA: TGTGCCAGCTCCCCCGACAGGGGAACAAACACCATATATTTT
V gene: TRBV19; D gene: TRBD1; clone size: NA; J gene: TRBJ1-5; CDR3 protein: CASFGTGSNQPQHF; CDR3 DNA: TGTGCCAGTTTCGGGACAGGGAGCAATCAGCCCCAGCATTTT
V gene: TRBV7-9; D gene: NA; clone size: NA; J gene: TRBJ2-2; CDR3 protein: CASSLDLIRDTNTGELFF; CDR3 DNA: TGTGCCAGCAGCTTAGATCTGATCAGGGATACGAACACCGGGGAGCTGTTTTTT
V gene: TRBV5-1; D gene: TRBD2; clone size: NA; J gene: TRBJ2-2; CDR3 protein: CASSLAGGNTGELFF; CDR3 DNA: TGCGCCAGCAGCTTAGCGGGAGGGAACACCGGGGAGCTGTTTTTT
V gene: TRBV27; D gene: NA; clone size: NA; J gene: TRBJ2-7; CDR3 protein: CATNPGRQGEQYF; CDR3 DNA: TGTGCCACCAACCCCGGCAGGCAGGGCGAGCAGTACTTC
V gene: TRBV3-1/TRBV3-2; D gene: NA; clone size: NA; J gene: TRBJ2-7; CDR3 protein: CASSQASYEQYF; CDR3 DNA: TGTGCCAGCAGCCAAGCCAGCTACGAGCAGTACTTC
V gene: TRBV6-2/TRBV6-3; D gene: TRBD1; clone size: NA; J gene: TRBJ2-1; CDR3 protein: CASSYSTGVEQFF; CDR3 DNA: TGTGCCAGCAGTTATTCAACAGGGGTTGAGCAGTTCTTC
V gene: TRBV5-5; D gene: NA; clone size: NA; J gene: TRBJ2-2; CDR3 protein: CASSFRGRELFF; CDR3 DNA: TGTGCCAGCAGCTTCAGGGGCCGGGAGCTGTTTTTT
V gene: TRBV28; D gene: NA; clone size: NA; J gene: TRBJ2-1; CDR3 protein: CASSFSYLDEQFF; CDR3 DNA: TGTGCCAGCAGTTTTAGCTACCTCGATGAGCAGTTCTTC
V gene: TRBV9; D gene: TRBD2; clone size: few; J gene: TRBJ2-1; CDR3 protein: CASSSRGQRGYNEQFF; CDR3 DNA: TGTGCCAGCAGCTCTAGGGGCCAGCGGGGATACAATGAGCAGTTCTTC
V gene: TRBV28; D gene: NA; clone size: NA; J gene: TRBJ1-5; CDR3 protein: CASTFPTVNQPQHF; CDR3 DNA: TGTGCCAGCACCTTCCCGACAGTAAATCAGCCCCAGCATTTT
V gene: TRBV18; D gene: NA; clone size: NA; J gene: TRBJ2-5; CDR3 protein: CASSPTERAETQYF; CDR3 DNA: TGTGCCAGCTCACCGACAGAAAGGGCGGAGACCCAGTACTTC
V gene: TRBV6-5; D gene: NA; clone size: NA; J gene: TRBJ1-1; CDR3 protein: CASSSLRAFNTEAFF; CDR3 DNA: TGTGCCAGCAGCTCCCTCAGGGCCTTTAACACTGAAGCTTTCTTT
V gene: TRBV9; D gene: NA; clone size: NA; J gene: TRBJ1-2; CDR3 protein: CASSSGGQSNYGYTF; CDR3 DNA: TGTGCCAGCAGCTCAGGAGGACAGTCTAACTATGGCTACACCTTC
V gene: TRBV19; D gene: NA; clone size: NA; J gene: TRBJ1-5; CDR3 protein: CASSFRQNPSGNQPQHF; CDR3 DNA: TGTGCCAGTAGCTTCAGACAGAACCCGAGCGGCAATCAGCCCCAGCATTTT
V gene: TRBV11-2; D gene: NA; clone size: NA; J gene: TRBJ2-6; CDR3 protein: CASSLSQSGANVLTF; CDR3 DNA: TGTGCCAGCAGCTTAAGTCAGTCTGGGGCCAACGTCCTGACTTTC
V gene: TRBV4-1; D gene: TRBD1; clone size: NA; J gene: TRBJ1-1; CDR3 protein: CASSQKQGQRNTEAFF; CDR3 DNA: TGCGCCAGCAGCCAGAAGCAGGGACAGAGGAACACTGAAGCTTTCTTT
V gene: TRBV29-1; D gene: NA; clone size: NA; J gene: TRBJ1-2; CDR3 protein: CSVQIGGGYTF; CDR3 DNA: TGCAGCGTTCAAATAGGGGGAGGCTACACCTTC